This T cell receptor beta chain was identified in a study of neurological immune-mediated disorders. This clonotype was seen repeatedly, ten times or more. No antigen is known for it. Synthesis of cDNA was performed by 5'RACE using 10-nucleotide random UMIs. TCRdb reprocessed the 5' RACE reads with MiXCR, giving one entry per CDR3 protein. The sample records some 46,000 distinct CDR3 sequences, approximately 10% being singletons. The CDR3 has 16 residues. The V gene lost 6 bases and the J gene lost 0 bases, with 15 bases spanning the gap. Germline assignment: CDR1 MNHEY and CDR2 SVGAGI. Study-level findings and limits: In HTLV-1-associated myelopathy, TCR clonal expansion was greatest, whereas multiple sclerosis had the least, falling below healthy controls.

The unsorted libraries were made from 2 million PBMCs kept at -80 C. J is TRBJ2-1 and V is TRBV6-5; D might be TRBD2 (6 bases). The TCR was taken from a man between 65 and 80 years old with HTLV-1-associated myelopathy (HAM/TSP). Sequencing was done on a sample of PBMCs. The CDR3 region has the DNA TGTGCCAGCAGACTCCGAATCGGGAGCTCCTACAATGAGCAGTTCTTC. Translated: CASRLRIGSSYNEQFF.